What follows are 18 T cell receptor beta chains derived from one specimen sequenced in a study of CD8 T cells in ankylosing spondylitis. TCRdb re-called the 5' RACE reads with MiXCR, one entry per CDR3 protein. This sample has about 130,000 distinct CDR3 sequences, with about a tenth found just once. Sequenced sample: blood, either unsorted or a sorted T cell fraction (not recorded which). The source is a male donor with ankylosing spondylitis or in good health (not recorded which).

This clonotype was seen repeatedly, ten times or more. CDR3 DNA: TGTGCCAGCAGCACACCGACTAGCGCTAGGAACAATGAGCAGTTCTTC. It specifies CASSTPTSARNNEQFF. V is TRBV7-2 and J is TRBJ2-1, with 8 bases that match TRBD2. The ends lost 5 bases at V and 5 bases at J; junction bases unmatched: 11. The CDR3 is 16 residues long. The germline gives CDR1 SGHTA, CDR2 FQGNSA.

The chain is built from TRBV20-1 and TRBJ2-3, with D unclear. The CDR3 length is 12 residues. Deletions cut 2 bases from V and 2 bases from J, with 5 bases between. CDR1 and CDR2 (germline): DFQATT, SNEGSKA (reference sequence). The CDR3 nucleotides read TGCAGTGCTAGAACTAACACAGATACGCAGTATTTT. Its translation is CSARTNTDTQYF.

This clonotype was seen many times. This chain joins TRBV18 and TRBJ2-3; tentatively, D is TRBD2 (5 bases). From germline, CDR1 is KGHSH and CDR2 LQKENI. The V gene lost 2 bases and the J gene lost 0 bases, with 12 bases spanning the gap. The CDR3 has 16 amino acids. This chain's CDR3 is CASSPMAGGSTDTQYF. CDR3 in DNA: TGTGCCAGCTCACCAATGGCGGGCGGTAGCACAGATACGCAGTATTTT.

This clonotype was seen at least ten times. CDR3 DNA sequence: TGTGCCAGCAGGGGACGTGGGGTCACCGGGGAGCTGTTTTTT. It specifies CASRGRGVTGELFF. The J gene is TRBJ2-2, the V gene TRBV28; D could derive from TRBD1 or TRBD2 (5 bases each). Deletions cut 6 bases from V and 4 bases from J, with 12 bases between. This CDR3 region has 14 residues. The germline gives CDR1 MDHEN, CDR2 SYDVKM.

The gene calls are TRBV7-2 and TRBJ2-7; 10 positions match TRBD2. Trimming cost V 1 base and J 4 bases; bases outside gene matches: 10. CDR1 is SGHTA and CDR2 is FQGNSA in the germline V gene. The CDR3 extends over 17 amino acids. The CDR3 is CASSLVRASGRDYEQYF. CDR3 sequence (DNA): TGTGCCAGCAGCTTAGTCCGAGCTAGCGGGAGAGATTACGAGCAGTACTTC.

The sample holds many counts of this clonotype. The chain carries TRBV29-1 and TRBJ2-1; D ambiguous. This CDR3 contains 17 residues. Germline values: CDR1 SQVTM, CDR2 ANQGSEA. V lost 7 bases, J lost 0 bases, and 22 bases lay in between. In DNA, the CDR3 is TGCAGCGGGCGCCCCGGAAGTTTAGCCAGCTCCTACAATGAGCAGTTCTTC. Amino acid sequence: CSGRPGSLASSYNEQFF.

This clonotype came up many times. V and J are TRBV7-2 and TRBJ2-1, with 9 nucleotides matching TRBD1. J lost 3 bases, V lost 1 base, and 4 bases had no gene match. This CDR3 is 16 amino acids long. The germline V gene has CDR1 SGHTA and CDR2 FQGNSA. The CDR3 DNA reads TGTGCCAGCAGCTTAGTCGGACAGGGGTACTACAATGAGCAGTTCTTC. This codes for CASSLVGQGYYNEQFF.

This clonotype came up many times. The gene calls are TRBV25-1 and TRBJ2-1; D perhaps matches TRBD2 (5 bases). Germline CDR1 MGHDK, CDR2 SYGVNS. The V end lost 5 bases, the J end lost 0 bases, and 20 bases lay between the germline ends. The CDR3 covers 18 residues. The CDR3 DNA reads TGTGCCAGCAGTTCCCCCCTTGGTGAAGGGAGCTCCTACAATGAGCAGTTCTTC. As protein: CASSSPLGEGSSYNEQFF.

This clonotype came up many times. This chain joins TRBV5-1 and TRBJ2-1; D call uncertain. The V end lost 4 bases, the J end lost 5 bases, and 16 bases lay between the germline ends. The CDR3 covers 15 residues. From germline, CDR1 is SGHRS and CDR2 YFSETQ. The CDR3 DNA follows: TGCGCCAGCAGCCCTCCGGCAGGATCCCACAATGAGCAGTTCTTC. Its protein is CASSPPAGSHNEQFF.

This clonotype was recorded at least ten times. CDR3 loop: CASSKTPNTEAFF. In DNA form, the CDR3 reads TGTGCCAGCAGTAAGACACCGAACACTGAAGCTTTCTTT. The V gene is TRBV7-9, the J gene TRBJ1-1; D gene unclear. The CDR3 spans 13 residues. Germline-derived CDR1 and CDR2 are SEHNR and FQNEAQ (reference sequence). Trimming pared 6 bases from V and 1 base from J, leaving 9 bases between.

Many counts were recorded for this clonotype. This chain joins TRBV7-9 and TRBJ2-5, with unresolved D. Germline V gene sequence: CDR1 SEHNR, CDR2 FQNEAQ (reference sequence). Between the trimmed V and J ends, which lost 5 bases and 9 bases, there was a span of 13 bases. The CDR3 has 12 amino acids. The CDR3 bases are TGTGCCAGCAGCCCGAGTGGCCCCGCCCAGTACTTC. Translation: CASSPSGPAQYF.

This clonotype occurred many times. V gene TRBV29-1 combines with J gene TRBJ1-4; TRBD1 is a possible D gene (5 bases). Germline V CDR1 and CDR2: SQVTM, ANQGSEA. Trimming removed 6 bases at V and 4 bases at J, with 18 bases between. This CDR3 is 15 amino acids long. This chain's CDR3 is CSVGDEVFLNEKLFF. In nucleotides, the CDR3 is TGCAGCGTCGGGGACGAAGTTTTCCTTAATGAAAAACTGTTTTTT.

Ten or more counts support this clonotype. The rearrangement joins TRBV27 to TRBJ1-3, with D unresolved. CDR1 MNHEY and CDR2 SMNVEV come from the germline V gene (reference sequence). This CDR3 has 15 amino acids. V lost 0 bases and J 2 bases, leaving 8 bases between the germline ends. CDR3 amino acids: CASSLSYITGNTIYF. In nucleotides, the CDR3 is TGTGCCAGCAGTTTATCGTACATAACTGGAAACACCATATATTTT.

The sample holds many counts of this clonotype. The rearrangement uses TRBV11-2 and TRBJ2-2, with TRBD2 matching over 9 bases. The CDR3 has 21 residues. Germline lookup yields CDR1 SGHAT and CDR2 FQNNGV. V gave up 1 base and J gave up 4 bases; unmatched junction bases: 19. Here the CDR3 DNA reads TGTGCCAGCAGCTTAGTGAATCTGCGCGGGAGGGCCGGGGGGTTCACCGGGGAGCTGTTTTTT. Protein sequence: CASSLVNLRGRAGGFTGELFF.

This clonotype was observed many times. V is TRBV20-1 and J is TRBJ1-6; D is possibly TRBD1 (5 bases). V lost 6 bases, J lost 4 bases, and 16 bases lay in between. CDR1 and CDR2 from the germline V gene are DFQATT and SNEGSKA (reference sequence). This CDR3 region has 15 residues. The CDR3 sequence: CSAREGKGYNSPLHF. CDR3 sequence (DNA): TGCAGTGCCAGGGAGGGGAAGGGGTATAATTCACCCCTCCACTTT.

In regard to this clonotype: A much larger clone lies one base from this, so it may be a read error. V and J are TRBV5-1 and TRBJ2-5; D ambiguous. There are 14 residues in the CDR3. Germline V gene data show CDR1 as SGHRS and CDR2 as YFSETQ. V lost 1 base and J 3 bases, leaving 10 bases between the germline ends. CDR3 nucleotide sequence: TGCGCCAGCAGCTTGCGCGGTTTCGAAGAGACCCAGTACTTC. Its translation is CASSLRGFEETQYF. The entire variable domain, with the rest obtained from reference TRBV5-1 and TRBJ2-5, is as follows: KAGVTQTPRYLIKTRGQQVTLSCSPISGHRSVSWYQQTPGQGLQFLFEYFSETQRNKGNFPGRFSGRQFSNSRSEMNVSTLELGDSALYLCASSLRGFEETQYFGPGTRLLVL.

In its sample, this clonotype was seen a few times. The chain uses TRBV28 and TRBJ2-7; TRBD1 might be the D (6 bases). CDR3 length: 15 amino acids. The germline CDR1 and CDR2 sequences are MDHEN and SYDVKM. V lost 5 bases, J lost 2 bases, and 16 bases lay in between. The CDR3 sequence is CASSLMTGSTYEQYF. CDR3 nucleotide sequence: TGTGCCAGCAGTCTGATGACAGGAAGTACCTACGAGCAGTACTTC.

This clonotype showed up just a few times. The chain combines TRBV12-3 or TRBV12-4 with TRBJ1-1; tentative D call: TRBD1 (5 bases). V gave up 6 bases and J gave up 4 bases, with 15 bases separating them. The CDR3 runs 14 residues. DNA for the CDR3: TGTGCCAGCAGCCGGGGGGGGTCGAGCACTGAAGCTTTCTTT. Its protein is CASSRGGSSTEAFF.